The 11 T cell receptor beta chains given below trace back to one sample, sequenced in a study of graft-versus-host responses after intestinal transplantation. Their specific antigens are unknown. Measured with immunoSEQ multiplex PCR; TCRdb has only the in-frame clones, and not every one. The table records about 97,000 clones, around 91% of them present only once. The material was unstimulated CD4+ T cells sorted from spleen or lymph node cells, obtained before transplant. The origin of the receptors is a human donor who was the organ donor for an intestinal transplant.

The genes are TRBV5-4 and TRBJ2-1, with TRBD2 identical over 7 bases. The germline V gene has CDR1 SGHNT and CDR2 YYREEE (reference sequence). This CDR3 is built from 18 residues. V gave up 4 bases and J gave up 0 bases; unmatched junction bases: 13. DNA for the CDR3: TGTGCCAGCAGCGGGAGGGTCCCGAACCCGAGCTCCTACAATGAGCAGTTCTTC. Residues: CASSGRVPNPSSYNEQFF.

The V call is TRBV4-3, the J call TRBJ1-6; a weak D match, TRBD1 (6 bases). Germline V gives CDR1 LGHNA, CDR2 YSLEER. The CDR3 runs to 15 residues. V was trimmed by 8 bases and J by 4 bases, leaving 15 bases between them. CDR3 sequence: CASREGGLYNSPLHF. Here the CDR3 DNA reads TGCGCCAGCCGAGAAGGGGGATTGTATAATTCACCCCTCCACTTT.

The V call is TRBV7-8, the J call TRBJ2-6, with 7 bases lining up with TRBD1. Germline V gene lookup returns CDR1 SGHVS and CDR2 FQNEAQ. Trimming at V came to 5 bases and at J to 4 bases, leaving 8 bases not matched to a gene. This CDR3 contains 16 residues. CDR3 in amino acids: CASSAETGAGANVLTF. CDR3 DNA sequence: TGTGCCAGCAGCGCCGAAACAGGGGCCGGGGCCAACGTCCTGACTTTC.

This chain uses TRBV11-2 with TRBJ2-3; D uncertain. This CDR3 has 11 residues. V gave up 5 bases and J gave up 14 bases, with 14 bases separating them. CDR1 and CDR2 from the germline V gene are SGHAT and FQNNGV. In DNA, the CDR3 is TGTGCCAGCAGCCCCGGAATAGGCGGGTATTTT. It is translated as CASSPGIGGYF.

This chain links TRBV4-3 with TRBJ2-3; 7 nucleotides agree with TRBD2. CDR1 and CDR2 (germline): LGHNA, YSLEER. The CDR3 contains 17 residues. The junction had 10 bases not matched to a gene; V was cut back by 2 bases and J by 2 bases. The CDR3 region has the DNA TGCGCCAGCAGCCAAACTCTCCTAGCGGAGACCACAGATACGCAGTATTTT. Amino acids: CASSQTLLAETTDTQYF.

This chain joins TRBV27 and TRBJ1-1, with TRBD1 matching over 7 bases. The junction had 11 bases not matched to a gene; V was cut back by 4 bases and J by 0 bases. The CDR3 runs 17 residues. Germline CDR1 is MNHEY and CDR2 is SMNVEV (reference sequence). The CDR3 loop is CASSSLRTGRLNTEAFF. CDR3 DNA sequence: TGTGCCAGCAGTTCTCTCCGGACAGGTAGATTGAACACTGAAGCTTTCTTT.

The V gene is TRBV5-1, the J gene TRBJ2-5; D is ambiguous. The CDR3 loop spans 13 amino acids. V was shortened by 2 bases and J by 5 bases, with 10 bases between the two germline ends. Per germline, CDR1 SGHRS and CDR2 YFSETQ. In nucleotides, the CDR3 is TGCGCCAGCAGCTTTCAGGCCCGGGAGACCCAGTACTTC. Protein sequence: CASSFQARETQYF.

The chain carries TRBV4-2 and TRBJ2-7; TRBD2 might be the D (5 bases). There are 15 residues in the CDR3. Trimming removed 0 bases from V and 3 bases from J, with 12 bases in between. In germline, CDR1 is LGHNA, CDR2 YNFKEQ. Here the CDR3 DNA reads TGTGCCAGCAGCCAAGATGGAGAAGGAGGCTACGAGCAGTACTTC. The encoded protein is CASSQDGEGGYEQYF.

The rearrangement joins TRBV2 to TRBJ2-3; 9 nucleotides agree with TRBD1. Per germline, CDR1 SNHLY and CDR2 FYNNEI. V lost 2 bases, J lost 3 bases, and 6 bases stayed unmatched. The CDR3 totals 16 residues. In nucleotides, the CDR3 is TGTGCCAGCAGTGAATACGACAGGGGGTTAACAGATACGCAGTATTTT. Translating gives CASSEYDRGLTDTQYF.

The rearrangement joins TRBV29-1 to TRBJ2-7, with 12 positions matching TRBD1. The CDR3 is 13 residues long. V lost 5 bases to trimming and J lost 5 bases; unmatched junction nucleotides: 4. The germline V gene has CDR1 SQVTM and CDR2 ANQGSEA. CDR3 sequence: CSVSGQGAHEQYF. CDR3 nucleotide sequence: TGCAGCGTTTCGGGACAGGGGGCCCACGAGCAGTACTTC.

This clone showed up just once. CDR3: CASSSGTATGYEQYF. CDR3 bases: TGTGCCAGCAGTTCCGGGACAGCAACAGGCTACGAGCAGTACTTC. The chain has TRBV2 and TRBJ2-7; TRBD1 matches at 7 bases. There are 15 residues in the CDR3. The junction had 10 bases not matched to a gene; V was cut back by 5 bases and J by 3 bases. Looked up from germline, CDR1 is SNHLY and CDR2 is FYNNEI.